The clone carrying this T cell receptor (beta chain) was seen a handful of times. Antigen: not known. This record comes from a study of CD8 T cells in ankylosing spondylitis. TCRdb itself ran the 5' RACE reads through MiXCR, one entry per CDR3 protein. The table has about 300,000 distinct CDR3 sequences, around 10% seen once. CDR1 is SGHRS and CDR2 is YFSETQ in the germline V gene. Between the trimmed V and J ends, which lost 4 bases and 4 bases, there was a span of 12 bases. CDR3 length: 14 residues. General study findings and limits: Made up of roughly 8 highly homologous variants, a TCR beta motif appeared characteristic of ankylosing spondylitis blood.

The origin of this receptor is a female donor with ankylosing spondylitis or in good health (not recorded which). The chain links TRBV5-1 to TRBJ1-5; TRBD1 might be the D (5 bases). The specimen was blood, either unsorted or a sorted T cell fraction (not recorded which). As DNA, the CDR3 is TGCGCCAGCAGCCCGGGGGTTTTTAATCAGCCCCAGCATTTT. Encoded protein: CASSPGVFNQPQHF.